The next 25 T cell receptor beta chains were all read from a single sample in a study of T cells in Graves' hyperthyroidism and ophthalmopathy. Using RNA transcripts as the source, TCR beta CDR3 regions were amplified. With the HTBI primer set, the TCR CDR3 went through a first round of RT-PCR. TCRdb reanalysed the multiplex PCR reads using MiXCR and keeps one entry per CDR3 protein. The repertoire holds around 500,000 distinct CDR3 sequences, with approximately 15% as singletons. Sequencing used blood. The receptors here all came from a woman aged 40 to 55 with Graves' hyperthyroidism.

This clonotype occurred many times. The rearrangement joins TRBV12-3 or TRBV12-4 to TRBJ2-5, with TRBD2 matching 11 bases. The CDR3 spans 13 residues. The trim removed 11 bases at V and 3 bases at J, leaving 5 bases unmatched. DNA for the CDR3: TGTGCCTGCACTAGCGGGAGAGAAGAGACCCAGTACTTC. Translating it yields CACTSGREETQYF.

Ten or more counts support this clonotype. V usage is TRBV6-1 and J usage is TRBJ2-7, with 7 positions matching TRBD2. CDR3 length: 15 amino acids. CDR1 is MNHNS, CDR2 SASEGT, per germline. Trimming at V came to 2 bases and at J to 3 bases, leaving 7 bases not matched to a gene. Written as DNA, the CDR3 is TGTGCCAGCAGTGAATATGGACTAGGAGGCTACGAGCAGTACTTC. It encodes CASSEYGLGGYEQYF.

This clonotype was seen many times. The chain has TRBV2 and TRBJ1-2; TRBD1 agrees at 8 bases. This CDR3 comprises 16 residues. Germline V gives CDR1 SNHLY, CDR2 FYNNEI. V gave up 6 bases and J gave up 4 bases; unmatched junction bases: 13. The CDR3 bases are TGTGCCAGCAGACAGGGGGGGCGCGGGACTGTCTATGGCTACACCTTC. It encodes CASRQGGRGTVYGYTF.

This clonotype was observed a handful of times. V and J are TRBV20-1 and TRBJ1-5, with TRBD1 matching 9 bases. Unmatched junction bases numbered 12, after V lost 0 bases and J lost 9 bases. There are 16 residues in the CDR3. Germline V gene sequence: CDR1 DFQATT, CDR2 SNEGSKA (reference sequence). The CDR3 region has the DNA TGCAGTGCTAGAGACCCCGGACAGGGGCAATATGGGCCCCAGCATTTT. This encodes CSARDPGQGQYGPQHF.

J is TRBJ1-1 and V is TRBV25-1, with D perhaps matching TRBD1 (5 bases). Germline-derived CDR1 and CDR2 are MGHDK and SYGVNS. This CDR3 is built from 13 residues. Trimming removed 4 bases from V and 10 bases from J, with 16 bases in between. CDR3 nucleotides: TGTGCCAGCAGTGCCAAAGAGGGGAGGGGAGCTTTCTTT. It specifies CASSAKEGRGAFF.

This clonotype was picked up many times. V usage is TRBV3-1 and J usage is TRBJ2-5, with 8 bases matching TRBD1. The junction had 5 bases not matched to a gene; V was cut back by 1 base and J by 4 bases. The CDR3 has 15 residues. Germline V CDR1 and CDR2: LGHDT, YNNKEL (reference sequence). Written as DNA, the CDR3 is TGTGCCAGCAGCCAAGTTGGACAGGGTGGAGAGACCCAGTACTTC. This gives the protein CASSQVGQGGETQYF.

The sample holds a few counts of this clonotype. The chain employs TRBV19 and TRBJ2-1; 9 positions agree with TRBD2. The CDR3 spans 15 residues. The germline V gene encodes CDR1 LNHDA and CDR2 SQIVND (reference sequence). V shed 6 bases and J 7 bases; nucleotides not matched to a gene: 10. The CDR3, as DNA: TGTGCCAGTAGGAGTGGCGGGAGGGCCCAAAATGAGCAGTTCTTC. This sequence encodes CASRSGGRAQNEQFF.

This clonotype has a count of ten or more. This chain joins TRBV12-3 or TRBV12-4 and TRBJ2-5, with 13 nucleotides matching TRBD2. After removal of 1 base from V and 5 bases from J, the junction contained 7 bases not matched to a gene. This CDR3 region has 17 residues. The CDR3 nucleotides are TGTGCCAGCAGTTTAGTACTAGCGGGAGGGCCTAGGGAGACCCAGTACTTC. It specifies CASSLVLAGGPRETQYF.

This clonotype has a single count. A much larger clone lies a single base off, so this may be a read error. The V and J genes are TRBV30 and TRBJ1-5; maybe TRBD1 (6 bases). This CDR3 has 12 amino acids. Germline lookup yields CDR1 GTSNPN and CDR2 SVGIG (reference sequence). Deletions cut 5 bases from V and 4 bases from J, with 9 bases between. The CDR3 nucleotides are TGTGCCTGGGGACAGACAAATCAGCCCCAGCATTTT. Protein: CAWGQTNQPQHF.

This clonotype appeared a few times. This chain links TRBV10-3 with TRBJ1-1; 7 nucleotides agree with TRBD1. V dropped 4 bases and J dropped 5; count of bases not matched to a gene: 7. This CDR3 comprises 14 residues. Germline-derived CDR1 and CDR2 are ENHRY and SYGVKD. The CDR3 coding sequence is TGTGCCATCAGTGCCAAGGGGGCTCAGACTGAAGCTTTCTTT. It is translated as CAISAKGAQTEAFF.

This clonotype was seen a handful of times. The CDR3, as DNA: TGCGCCAGCAGCCCGGACATGGCAGATACGCAGTATTTT. Its protein is CASSPDMADTQYF. The chain employs TRBV5-1 and TRBJ2-3; tentative D call: TRBD1 (5 bases). The CDR3 runs 13 residues. Germline assignment: CDR1 SGHRS and CDR2 YFSETQ. V gave up 4 bases and J gave up 4 bases, with 10 bases separating them.

The chain is built from TRBV29-1 and TRBJ2-6, with TRBD1 identical over 8 bases. Germline V gene data show CDR1 as SQVTM and CDR2 as ANQGSEA. The CDR3 spans 16 residues. Germline trimming cut 6 bases from V and 2 bases from J; bases unmatched to any gene: 9. The CDR3 is CSVSGTGHAGANVLTF. For the CDR3, the DNA is TGCAGCGTCTCCGGGACAGGACACGCTGGGGCCAACGTCCTGACTTTC.

This clonotype showed up many times. The J gene is TRBJ2-7, the V gene TRBV6-1; D unclear. CDR3 length: 15 amino acids. Germline CDR1 is MNHNS and CDR2 is SASEGT. The V gene lost 6 bases and the J gene lost 2 bases, with 17 bases spanning the gap. The CDR3 reads CASRVAPTDAYEQYF. For the CDR3, the DNA is TGTGCCAGCAGAGTGGCCCCGACGGACGCCTACGAGCAGTACTTC.

This clonotype showed up just a few times. The rearrangement uses TRBV4-2 and TRBJ2-7; D assignment may be TRBD1 or TRBD2 (5 bases each). The CDR3 contains 13 residues. Looked up from germline, CDR1 is LGHNA and CDR2 is YNFKEQ. V lost 4 bases, J lost 6 bases, and 13 bases lay in between. CDR3 nucleotides: TGTGCCAGCAGCCCCCGGGACCGGCCCGAGCAGTACTTC. Its translation: CASSPRDRPEQYF.

The V call is TRBV5-6, the J call TRBJ2-5; maybe TRBD1 (5 bases). CDR3 length equals 16 residues. The germline V gene encodes CDR1 SGHDT and CDR2 YYEEEE. Trimming pared 2 bases from V and 5 bases from J, leaving 19 bases between. The CDR3 bases are TGTGCCAGCAGCTTACGGACAAGAAACGAAGGGGAGACCCAGTACTTC. It yields the protein CASSLRTRNEGETQYF.

This clonotype has a count of ten or more. The chain joins TRBV7-8 to TRBJ2-2, with 10 bases that match TRBD1. This CDR3 spans 15 amino acids. From germline, CDR1 is SGHVS and CDR2 FQNEAQ. V lost 0 bases to trimming and J lost 6 bases; unmatched junction nucleotides: 1. The CDR3 region is CASSLAGQGSGELFF. The DNA of the CDR3 is TGTGCCAGCAGCTTAGCGGGACAGGGGTCCGGGGAGCTGTTTTTT. Full variable domain (missing parts from reference TRBV7-8 and TRBJ2-2): GAGVSQSPRYKVAKRGQDVALRCDPISGHVSLFWYQQALGQGPEFLTYFQNEAQLDKSGLPSDRFFAERPEGSVSTLKIQRTQQEDSAVYLCASSLAGQGSGELFFGEGSRLTVL.

This clonotype was seen ten or more times. V usage is TRBV2 and J usage is TRBJ2-1; D is possibly TRBD2 (5 bases). V lost 6 bases and J 4 bases, leaving 10 bases between the germline ends. The germline gives CDR1 SNHLY, CDR2 FYNNEI. The CDR3 spans 13 residues. CDR3 protein: CASRSGDYNEQFF. The DNA of the CDR3 is TGTGCCAGCAGATCCGGGGATTACAATGAGCAGTTCTTC.

This clonotype was seen many times. V gene TRBV3-1 combines with J gene TRBJ1-4, with D perhaps matching TRBD1 (6 bases). The germline CDR1 and CDR2 sequences are LGHDT and YNNKEL (reference sequence). V was trimmed by 2 bases and J by 6 bases, leaving 10 bases between them. This CDR3 has 14 amino acids. CDR3 bases: TGTGCCAGCAGCCAAAGAGGGGGTGATGAAAAACTGTTTTTT. The encoded protein is CASSQRGGDEKLFF.

Ten or more counts support this clonotype. V usage is TRBV24-1 and J usage is TRBJ2-1; D tentatively reads TRBD1 or TRBD2 (5 bases each). Per germline, CDR1 KGHDR and CDR2 SFDVKD. The CDR3 runs 15 residues. V was cut by 4 bases and J by 3 bases, with 12 bases left in between. CDR3 bases: TGTGCCACCAGTGACGGGGACGGATACTACAATGAGCAGTTCTTC. Translating gives CATSDGDGYYNEQFF.

This clonotype was detected many times. V and J are TRBV28 and TRBJ1-1; no firm D call. The V end lost 3 bases, the J end lost 0 bases, and 17 bases lay between the germline ends. The CDR3 has 17 amino acids. Germline assignment: CDR1 MDHEN and CDR2 SYDVKM. Here the CDR3 reads CASSFGRGRRMNTEAFF. The CDR3 nucleotides are TGTGCCAGCAGTTTTGGCCGTGGGCGGCGAATGAACACTGAAGCTTTCTTT.

This clonotype was counted only a few times. The J gene is TRBJ2-5, the V gene TRBV28; perhaps TRBD1 as D (7 bases). The CDR3 sequence is 13 residues long. Germline V gives CDR1 MDHEN, CDR2 SYDVKM. Trimming left V 6 bases short and J 7 bases short, with 15 bases between. In DNA form, the CDR3 reads TGTGCCAGCAGACAGACAGGGCGGGGGACCCAGTACTTC. Amino acids: CASRQTGRGTQYF.

This clonotype was detected ten times or more. The chain joins TRBV20-1 to TRBJ2-3; D remains ambiguous. CDR1 and CDR2 (germline): DFQATT, SNEGSKA (reference sequence). V dropped 3 bases and J dropped 1 base, with 11 bases sitting between them. This CDR3 is 14 amino acids long. This chain's CDR3 is CSASPSGGTDTQYF. The DNA of the CDR3 is TGCAGTGCTAGTCCTAGTGGGGGCACAGATACGCAGTATTTT.

DNA for the CDR3: TGTGCCAGCAGACCTACAGGGGCGAACACCGGGGAGCTGTTTTTT. Translation: CASRPTGANTGELFF. The chain recombines TRBV3-1 with TRBJ2-2, with 7 bases matching TRBD1. V dropped 6 bases and J dropped 0; count of bases not matched to a gene: 4. The CDR3 has 15 amino acids. CDR1 LGHDT and CDR2 YNNKEL come from the germline V gene (reference sequence).

This clonotype was recorded many times. The rearrangement joins TRBV7-8 to TRBJ2-7, with D unclear. The V end was cut by 2 bases, the J end by 2 bases, with 13 bases between. The germline V gene has CDR1 SGHVS and CDR2 FQNEAQ. The CDR3 is 15 residues long. CDR3 DNA: TGTGCCAGCAGCTTAAGTCGCGTTGCCGCCTACGAGCAGTACTTC. It codes for CASSLSRVAAYEQYF.

This clonotype was seen at least ten times. The chain carries TRBV20-1 and TRBJ2-7; perhaps TRBD2 as D (5 bases). V dropped 2 bases and J dropped 0 bases, with 8 bases sitting between them. The CDR3 loop spans 13 amino acids. Germline loops: CDR1 DFQATT, CDR2 SNEGSKA (reference sequence). CDR3 sequence reads: CSARRDSSYEQYF. The CDR3 DNA sequence: TGCAGTGCTAGACGGGATTCCTCCTACGAGCAGTACTTC.